These T cell receptor beta chains were read from a single sample in a study of T cell responses to AZD1222 COVID-19 vaccine. Profiling relied on immunoSEQ multiplex PCR, and the TCRdb table lists in-frame clones only, not all of them. This sample has roughly 56,000 clones, with 81% found just once. This specimen was peripheral blood, taken 28 days after the second AZD1222 dose. The receptors here all came from an adult who received the AZD1222 COVID-19 vaccine. The conserved cysteine and the conserved F or W are not part of the CDR3 here. A D gene is named only where the DNA matches it firmly.

>TRBJ2-7|TRBD1|TRBV5-1|13
ASSLLGTGPYEQY
>TRBJ2-5|-|TRBV3-1/TRBV3-2|12
ASSGGQYQETQY
>TRBJ1-3|-|TRBV5-4|12
ASSSQGSGNTIY
>TRBJ1-6|TRBD1|TRBV7-6|12
ASRPGTGDSPLH
>TRBJ2-1|TRBD2|TRBV27|13
ASSLSGGAYNEQF
>TRBJ2-1|TRBD1|TRBV19|13
ASSPRGQVYNEQF
>TRBJ1-2|-|TRBV7-6|12
ASSPSGSHYGYT
>TRBJ1-1|-|TRBV27|12
ASMGANRITEAF
>TRBJ2-7|-|TRBV5-1|20
ASSLWDSRLELQNPETYEQY
>TRBJ2-7|TRBD2|TRBV7-9|14
ASSYRPGTSFYEQY
>TRBJ2-7|-|TRBV9|12
ASSVGRAPYEQY
>TRBJ1-6|-|TRBV6-5|12
ASSYGRWNSPLH
>TRBJ2-5|TRBD1|TRBV7-2|12
ASSSGQGQETQY
>TRBJ2-1|TRBD1|TRBV16|13
ASSPGQGVHNEQF
>TRBJ2-5|-|TRBV6-2/TRBV6-3|12
ASSYSGSSETQY
>TRBJ2-1|TRBD2|TRBV24-1|13
ATSDSSGAYNEQF
>TRBJ1-1|-|TRBV7-2|11
ASSLGFNTEAF
>TRBJ2-5|-|TRBV7-6|14
ASSLSGGEAQETQY
>TRBJ2-3|-|TRBV28|13
ASSSRRASTDTQY
>TRBJ2-7|TRBD2|TRBV5-1|13
ASSLESSGSYEQY
>TRBJ2-1|-|TRBV6-4|10
ASSDGGLGQF
>TRBJ2-1|TRBD2|TRBV11-2|9
ASSLAGEQF
>TRBJ2-7|-|TRBV11-2|13
ASSLAGTQFFEQY
>TRBJ2-3|-|TRBV27|15
ASSLTRPNPTEDTQY
>TRBJ1-6|-|TRBV7-9|12
ASSLGLVNSPLH
>TRBJ2-1|-|TRBV7-2|12
ASSPGGEYNEQF
>TRBJ2-1|-|TRBV30|12
AWSRGDSYNEQF
>TRBJ2-1|TRBD2|TRBV25-1|16
ASSEFYGSGRAHNEQF
>TRBJ1-4|-|TRBV4-2|14
ASSQVFQGTNEKLF
>TRBJ2-7|-|TRBV5-4|12
ASSSFGQGGEQY
>TRBJ2-7|TRBD1|TRBV4-3|12
ASSQVGQGNEQY
>TRBJ2-1|-|TRBV25-1|14
ASSFAAGQRHNEQF
>TRBJ2-2|TRBD1|TRBV27|15
ASSLFGTGANTGELF
>TRBJ1-1|-|TRBV5-1|11
ASSLSPNTEAF
>TRBJ2-5|-|TRBV28|13
ASSRTHPSGETQY
>TRBJ2-5|TRBD2|TRBV5-6|12
ASSGLAGGETQY
>TRBJ2-5|TRBD2|TRBV5-1|12
ASSPGTIKETQY
>TRBJ2-3|TRBD2|TRBV28|11
ATRSGGTDTQY
>TRBJ2-1|TRBD2|TRBV10-3|13
AISSAGGLYNEQF
>TRBJ2-5|-|TRBV11-2|12
ASAQTGLQETQY
>TRBJ1-3|-|TRBV29-1|10
SVQGTGNTIY
>TRBJ1-3|-|TRBV28|16
ASRLDYRSLVSGNTIY
>TRBJ2-3|-|TRBV28|12
ASSSPALTDTQY
>TRBJ2-7|TRBD2|TRBV19|11
ASTGGSSYEQY
>TRBJ2-7|-|TRBV9|12
ASSVDDSSYEQY
>TRBJ1-1|-|TRBV5-5|14
ASSSRQGGMNTEAF
>TRBJ1-5|TRBD1|TRBV7-2|12
ASSNSGGGQPQH
>TRBJ2-5|-|TRBV7-8|14
ASSRARSAGGETQY
>TRBJ2-2|TRBD2|TRBV5-1|14
ASSLPGLAGSGELF
>TRBJ2-1|-|TRBV7-6|14
ASSKDGEIMLGEQF
>TRBJ2-5|TRBD1|TRBV18|11
ASGTGLQETQY
>TRBJ1-1|-|TRBV7-9|12
ASSLWNSNTEAF
>TRBJ2-5|TRBD2|TRBV5-4|14
ASSAVGLANQETQY
>TRBJ2-3|-|TRBV19|13
ASRRPGQQSDTQY
>TRBJ1-1|-|TRBV4-1|10
ASSQGAVGAF
>TRBJ2-5|TRBD1|TRBV7-3|13
ASSLFQGARETQY
>TRBJ2-3|-|TRBV28|10
ASSVLGGTQY
>TRBJ2-2|TRBD1|TRBV27|14
ASSSGRTGGTGELF